The 2 T cell receptor beta chains reported below all come from one sample, sequenced in a study of beta chain features in type 1 diabetes. Every bit of the isolated RNA underwent reverse transcription, so sequencing read expressed TCRB transcripts. Data came from immunoSEQ multiplex PCR; TCRdb stores just in-frame clones and leaves some out. The sample holds under 200,000 clones, roughly 9.1% seen once. The sequencing sample was made of central memory CD4+ T cells from blood. The source of these receptors is a woman between 18 and 29 years old in good health.

The chain carries TRBV14 and TRBJ2-3; 8 bases are shared with TRBD2. The J segment lost 6 bases and the V segment lost 4 bases, leaving 9 bases of the junction unmatched. Germline values: CDR1 SGHDN, CDR2 FVKESK. This CDR3 region has 15 residues. CDR3 loop: CASSRTSSVSDTQYF. DNA for the CDR3: TGTGCCAGCAGCCGGACTAGCTCGGTTAGCGATACGCAGTATTTT.

The rearrangement joins TRBV5-1 to TRBJ2-3, with D perhaps TRBD2 (5 bases). Germline V gives CDR1 SGHRS, CDR2 YFSETQ. The length of the CDR3 is 14 residues. V was cut by 7 bases and J by 1 base, with 13 bases left in between. The CDR3 region has the DNA TGCGCCAGCGCCCGGGATCAGGGCACAGATACGCAGTATTTT. Its translation is CASARDQGTDTQYF.